This T cell receptor (beta chain) came from a study of CD8 T cells in Susac syndrome. Study-wide background: Each patient with Susac syndrome, at the time of blood draw, was therapy-naive, on corticosteroids, or on intravenous immunoglobulin alone.

An amount of RNA that ranged from about 0.45 to 1 ug was reverse transcribed with random hexamers. The CDR3 of TCR beta was amplified by immunoSEQ multiplex PCR across 54 Vbeta and 13 Jbeta. TCRdb called the immunoSEQ multiplex PCR reads again in MiXCR, with one record for every CDR3 protein. The sample contains 75,000 to 100,000 distinct CDR3 sequences, about 93% of which appear only once. Germline V CDR1 and CDR2: MNHEY, SMNVEV (reference sequence). The V gene end was trimmed by 4 bases and the J gene end by 10 bases; junction bases not matched to a gene: 10. This CDR3 is 14 amino acids long. This sequence was found in a human donor with Susac syndrome. Sequencing was carried out using CD8+ T cells from PBMCs. This chain links TRBV27 with TRBJ2-1; TRBD2 matches at 7 bases. DNA for the CDR3: TGTGCCAGCAGTTCTCCCCCCAGCGGGAAAGAGCAGTTCTTC. This codes for CASSSPPSGKEQFF.